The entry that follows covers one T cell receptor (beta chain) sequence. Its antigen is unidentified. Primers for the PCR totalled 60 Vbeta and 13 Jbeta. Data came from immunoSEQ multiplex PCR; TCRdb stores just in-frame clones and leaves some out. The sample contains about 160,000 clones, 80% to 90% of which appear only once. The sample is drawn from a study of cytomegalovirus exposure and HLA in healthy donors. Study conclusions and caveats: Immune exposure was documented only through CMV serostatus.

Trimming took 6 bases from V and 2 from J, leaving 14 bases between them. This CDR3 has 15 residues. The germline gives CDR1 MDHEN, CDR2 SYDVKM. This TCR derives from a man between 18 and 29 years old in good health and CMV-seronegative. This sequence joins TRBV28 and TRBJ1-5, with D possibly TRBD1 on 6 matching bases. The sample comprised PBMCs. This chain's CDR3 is CASSSPTGRNQPQHF. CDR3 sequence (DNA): TGTGCCAGCAGCTCCCCGACAGGACGCAATCAGCCCCAGCATTTT.